This passage covers 21 T cell receptor beta chains from one sample sequenced in a study of resident and recirculating memory T cells in vitiligo. Clones were sequenced by immunoSEQ multiplex PCR, and TCRdb holds only the in-frame ones, with some missing. This sample carries 65,000 to 80,000 clones, just over 90% of them seen once, and the ten largest clones take approximately 4.8%. The sample consisted of blood. These receptor sequences come from a male donor with vitiligo.

The J gene is TRBJ2-7, the V gene TRBV10-2; 8 bases agree with TRBD2. The junction had 2 bases not matched to a gene; V was cut back by 4 bases and J by 3 bases. Germline V CDR1 and CDR2: WSHSY, SAAADI. The CDR3 has 13 amino acids. CDR3 bases: TGCGCCAGCAGTGCCGGGGGGGGCTACGAGCAGTACTTC. Translation gives CASSAGGGYEQYF.

This chain joins TRBV5-4 and TRBJ2-7; 12 positions agree with TRBD1. The V gene's germline CDR1 is SGHNT and CDR2 YYREEE (reference sequence). The CDR3 runs to 14 residues. With V trimmed by 2 bases and J by 5 bases, 2 bases remained unmatched. The chain's CDR3 is CASSFGDRGHEQYF. The CDR3, as DNA: TGTGCCAGCAGCTTCGGGGACAGGGGGCACGAGCAGTACTTC.

This sequence joins TRBV9 and TRBJ1-1, with a possible D match to TRBD1 (6 bases). The CDR3 is 13 residues long. Trimming took off 4 bases at V and 1 base at J, with 8 bases between the two ends. CDR1 is SGDLS and CDR2 is YYNGEE in the germline V gene. The CDR3 here is CASSQGRNTEAFF. CDR3 in DNA: TGTGCCAGCAGCCAGGGGAGGAACACTGAAGCTTTCTTT. Full variable domain (outside the CDR3, taken from reference TRBV9 and TRBJ1-1): DSGVTQTPKHLITATGQRVTLRCSPRSGDLSVYWYQQSLDQGLQFLIQYYNGEERAKGNILERFSAQQFPDLHSELNLSSLELGDSALYFCASSQGRNTEAFFGQGTRLTVV.

The V gene is TRBV19, the J gene TRBJ2-1; D is unclear. CDR3 length: 12 residues. Trimming shortened V by 10 bases and J by 6 bases, and 13 bases separated the two germline ends. Germline CDR1 reads LNHDA; CDR2 reads SQIVND (reference sequence). CDR3 amino acids: CATNSPRNEQFF. DNA of the CDR3: TGTGCCACCAACTCTCCGCGCAATGAGCAGTTCTTC. The variable domain in full, with the rest retrieved from reference TRBV19 and TRBJ2-1, is DGGITQSPKYLFRKEGQNVTLSCEQNLNHDAMYWYRQDPGQGLRLIYYSQIVNDFQKGDIAEGYSVSREKKESFPLTVTSAQKNPTAFYLCATNSPRNEQFFGPGTRLTVL.

The chain recombines TRBV7-3 with TRBJ2-7; perhaps TRBD1 as D (5 bases). Per the germline V gene, CDR1 is SGHTA and CDR2 is FQGTGA. CDR3 length: 14 residues. Trimming stripped 0 bases from V and 6 bases from J, with 12 bases between. The CDR3 sequence: CASSLTGQFSEQYF. CDR3 DNA sequence: TGTGCCAGCAGCTTAACCGGACAATTCTCCGAGCAGTACTTC. Based on the CDR3 plus reference TRBV7-3 and TRBJ2-7, the full variable domain is GAGVSQTPSNKVTEKGKYVELRCDPISGHTALYWYRQSLGQGPEFLIYFQGTGAADDSGLPNDRFFAVRPEGSVSTLKIQRTERGDSAVYLCASSLTGQFSEQYFGPGTRLTVT.

The V call is TRBV7-9, the J call TRBJ2-3, with 7 bases fitting TRBD2. The junction had 5 bases not matched to a gene; V was cut back by 5 bases and J by 6 bases. The germline gives CDR1 SEHNR, CDR2 FQNEAQ (reference sequence). The CDR3 contains 13 residues. CDR3 bases: TGTGCCAGCAGCCCATCTAGCGGTGATACGCAGTATTTT. It yields the protein CASSPSSGDTQYF.

The rearrangement joins TRBV6-5 to TRBJ1-2; 7 bases agree with TRBD1. Losses at the gene ends were 3 bases for V and 7 bases for J; bases not matched to a gene: 8. The germline gives CDR1 MNHEY, CDR2 SVGAGI. The CDR3 extends over 14 amino acids. CDR3 residues: CASSYLEGAAGYTF. The CDR3 region has the DNA TGTGCCAGCAGTTATTTGGAGGGGGCGGCTGGCTACACCTTC.

This chain links TRBV7-2 with TRBJ1-1, with D maybe TRBD1 (5 bases). V was pared by 2 bases and J by 1 base, with 8 bases between. Germline V lookup: CDR1 SGHTA, CDR2 FQGNSA. The CDR3 length is 14 residues. CDR3 in amino acids: CASSLYGGNTEAFF. CDR3 DNA sequence: TGTGCCAGCAGCTTATACGGGGGGAACACTGAAGCTTTCTTT.

This chain uses TRBV4-3 with TRBJ2-3, with 12 bases matching TRBD2. From germline, CDR1 is LGHNA and CDR2 YSLEER. The CDR3 is 16 residues long. The V and J ends lost 4 bases and 2 bases, in that order; junction bases with no gene match: 4. The CDR3 coding sequence is TGCGCCAGCAGCCGTCTAGCGGGAGGGGACACAGATACGCAGTATTTT. This gives the protein CASSRLAGGDTDTQYF.

This chain uses TRBV30 with TRBJ2-4; no firm D call. Trimming shortened V by 0 bases and J by 9 bases, and 6 bases separated the two germline ends. The CDR3 loop spans 11 amino acids. Germline V gene data show CDR1 as GTSNPN and CDR2 as SVGIG (reference sequence). The DNA of the CDR3 is TGTGCCTGGAGTGTCATGGCCATTCAGTACTTC. Translating gives CAWSVMAIQYF.

The chain carries TRBV18 and TRBJ1-5; 10 bases agree with TRBD1. Germline trimming cut 2 bases from V and 1 base from J; bases unmatched to any gene: 2. CDR1 KGHSH and CDR2 LQKENI come from the germline V gene. The CDR3 has 16 residues. The CDR3 coding sequence is TGTGCCAGCTCACCATGGACAGGGGGGAGCAATCAGCCCCAGCATTTT. As protein: CASSPWTGGSNQPQHF. Supplemented by reference TRBV18 and TRBJ1-5, the full variable domain reads NAGVMQNPRHLVRRRGQEARLRCSPMKGHSHVYWYRQLPEEGLKFMVYLQKENIIDESGMPKERFSAEFPKEGPSILRIQQVVRGDSAAYFCASSPWTGGSNQPQHFGDGTRLSIL.

The chain recombines TRBV2 with TRBJ2-7; tentative D call: TRBD2 (6 bases). CDR1 is SNHLY and CDR2 is FYNNEI in the germline V gene. This CDR3 spans 15 amino acids. The germline V and J ends were trimmed by 3 bases and 0 bases, with 12 bases remaining between them. In nucleotides, the CDR3 is TGTGCCAGCAGTGACGGAGGACTACTCTCCTACGAGCAGTACTTC. Encoded protein: CASSDGGLLSYEQYF.

The gene calls are TRBV28 and TRBJ1-2; 7 nucleotides line up with TRBD1. With V trimmed by 6 bases and J by 13 bases, 11 bases remained unmatched. This CDR3 is 12 amino acids long. CDR1 MDHEN and CDR2 SYDVKM come from the germline V gene. The CDR3 reads CASRPQGSERTF. The DNA of the CDR3 is TGTGCCAGCAGGCCACAGGGGTCAGAGCGCACCTTC.

The chain joins TRBV4-1 to TRBJ2-2; possibly TRBD1 for D (6 bases). Germline loops: CDR1 MGHRA, CDR2 YSYEKL. The CDR3 length is 15 residues. Trimming cost V 4 bases and J 5 bases, with 14 bases left between them. The CDR3 region has the DNA TGCGCCAGCAGCCTCCCAGGGGTCGGGACCGGGGAGCTGTTTTTT. It yields the protein CASSLPGVGTGELFF.

This clone appeared a single time. The genes are TRBV5-1 and TRBJ2-5; 7 bases line up with TRBD2. With V trimmed by 3 bases and J by 5 bases, 10 bases remained unmatched. The CDR3 is 15 residues long. Germline V gene data show CDR1 as SGHRS and CDR2 as YFSETQ. CDR3 sequence (DNA): TGCGCCAGCAGCTCCCCGGGGGAGGGAATTGAGACCCAGTACTTC. This translates into CASSSPGEGIETQYF.

V and J are TRBV25-1 and TRBJ1-2; weak D call: TRBD1 (5 bases). The germline V gene has CDR1 MGHDK and CDR2 SYGVNS. This CDR3 has 15 residues. V was shortened by 2 bases and J by 8 bases, with 18 bases between the two germline ends. The CDR3 here is CASSERGAQSGGYTF. In nucleotides, the CDR3 is TGTGCCAGCAGTGAACGCGGGGCCCAGTCCGGCGGCTACACCTTC.

The J gene is TRBJ2-5, the V gene TRBV2; the match to TRBD2 covers 8 bases. The germline V gene has CDR1 SNHLY and CDR2 FYNNEI. This CDR3 is 13 amino acids long. V gave up 10 bases and J gave up 2 bases; unmatched junction bases: 6. The CDR3: CANDGRGQETQYF. The CDR3 DNA is TGTGCCAACGACGGGAGGGGACAAGAGACCCAGTACTTC.

V is TRBV6-6 and J is TRBJ2-7, with D maybe TRBD2 (6 bases). Trimming shortened V by 7 bases and J by 6 bases, and 19 bases separated the two germline ends. This CDR3 is built from 14 residues. In germline, CDR1 is MNHNY, CDR2 SVGAGI (reference sequence). CDR3 region: CASMSGRRAAEQYF. For the CDR3, the DNA is TGTGCCAGCATGTCTGGGCGGAGGGCCGCCGAGCAGTACTTC.

J is TRBJ2-7 and V is TRBV10-3, with 12 nucleotides matching TRBD1. V lost 5 bases, J lost 5 bases, and 10 bases stayed unmatched. Germline V gives CDR1 ENHRY, CDR2 SYGVKD. The CDR3 extends over 16 amino acids. CDR3 sequence reads: CAISPGTGGVVDEQYF. Written as DNA, the CDR3 is TGTGCCATCAGTCCCGGGACAGGGGGCGTCGTCGACGAGCAGTACTTC.

This clone is a singleton in its sample. V gene TRBV19 combines with J gene TRBJ2-1; maybe TRBD2 (6 bases). Germline CDR1 reads LNHDA; CDR2 reads SQIVND (reference sequence). Trimming pared 3 bases from V and 7 bases from J, leaving 7 bases between. CDR3 length: 12 residues. The CDR3 protein is CASSMGGNEQFF. The CDR3 region has the DNA TGTGCCAGTAGTATGGGAGGAAATGAGCAGTTCTTC.

Only one count was recorded for this clone. This chain uses TRBV27 with TRBJ1-2; 7 bases agree with TRBD1. The germline V gene has CDR1 MNHEY and CDR2 SMNVEV (reference sequence). J gave up 4 bases and V 5 bases, and 4 bases lay outside the gene matches. The CDR3 has 13 amino acids. The DNA of the CDR3 is TGTGCCAGCAGTCCAACAGGGGTCTATGGCTACACCTTC. It yields the protein CASSPTGVYGYTF.